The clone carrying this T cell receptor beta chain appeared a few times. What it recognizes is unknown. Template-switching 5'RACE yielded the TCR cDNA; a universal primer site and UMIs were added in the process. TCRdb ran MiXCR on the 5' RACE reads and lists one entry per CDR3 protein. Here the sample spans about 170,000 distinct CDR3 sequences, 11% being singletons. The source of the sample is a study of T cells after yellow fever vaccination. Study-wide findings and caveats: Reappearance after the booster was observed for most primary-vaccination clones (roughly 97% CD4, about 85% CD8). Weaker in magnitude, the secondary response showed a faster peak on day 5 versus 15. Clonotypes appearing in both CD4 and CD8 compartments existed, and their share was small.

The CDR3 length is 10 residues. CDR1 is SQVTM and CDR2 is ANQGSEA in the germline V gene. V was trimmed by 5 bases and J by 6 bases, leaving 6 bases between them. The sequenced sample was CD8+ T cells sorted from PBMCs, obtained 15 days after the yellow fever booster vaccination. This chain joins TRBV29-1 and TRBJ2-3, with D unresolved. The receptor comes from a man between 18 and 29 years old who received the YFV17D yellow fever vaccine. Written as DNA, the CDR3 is TGCAGCGTTCCCTTGGATACGCAGTATTTT. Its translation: CSVPLDTQYF.